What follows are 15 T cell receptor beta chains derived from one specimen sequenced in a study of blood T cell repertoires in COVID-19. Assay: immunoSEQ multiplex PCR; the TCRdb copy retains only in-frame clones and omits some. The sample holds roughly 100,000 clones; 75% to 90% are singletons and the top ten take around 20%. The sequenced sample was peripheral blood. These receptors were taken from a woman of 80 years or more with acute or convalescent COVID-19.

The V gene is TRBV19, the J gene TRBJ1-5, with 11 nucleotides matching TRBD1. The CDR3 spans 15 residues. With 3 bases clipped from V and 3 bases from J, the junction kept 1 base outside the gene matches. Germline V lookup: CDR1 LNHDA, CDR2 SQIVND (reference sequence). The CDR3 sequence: CASSMDRGPNQPQHF. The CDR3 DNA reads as TGTGCCAGTAGTATGGACAGGGGGCCCAATCAGCCCCAGCATTTT. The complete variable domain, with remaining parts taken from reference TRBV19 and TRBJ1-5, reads DGGITQSPKYLFRKEGQNVTLSCEQNLNHDAMYWYRQDPGQGLRLIYYSQIVNDFQKGDIAEGYSVSREKKESFPLTVTSAQKNPTAFYLCASSMDRGPNQPQHFGDGTRLSIL.

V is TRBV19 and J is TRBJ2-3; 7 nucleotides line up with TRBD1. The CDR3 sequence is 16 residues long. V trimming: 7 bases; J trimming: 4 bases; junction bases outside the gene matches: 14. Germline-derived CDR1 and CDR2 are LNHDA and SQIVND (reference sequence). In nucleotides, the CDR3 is TGTGCCAGTAAGCGGCCTGGCAGGGGGTCGGCAGATACGCAGTATTTT. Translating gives CASKRPGRGSADTQYF.

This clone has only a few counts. CDR3 in amino acids: CASSQRIPGNYGYTF. The CDR3 DNA reads as TGCGCCAGCAGCCAGAGGATCCCAGGGAACTATGGCTACACCTTC. The V call is TRBV4-1, the J call TRBJ1-2, with D possibly being TRBD1 (5 bases). The CDR3 runs to 15 residues. CDR1 is MGHRA, CDR2 YSYEKL, per germline. V was shortened by 3 bases and J by 2 bases, with 13 bases between the two germline ends.

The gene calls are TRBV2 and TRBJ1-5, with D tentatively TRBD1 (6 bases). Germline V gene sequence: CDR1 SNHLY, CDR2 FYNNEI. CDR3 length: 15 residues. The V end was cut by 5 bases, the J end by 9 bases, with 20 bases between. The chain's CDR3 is CASSSQGGDLGPQHF. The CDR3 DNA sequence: TGTGCCAGCAGTTCACAGGGAGGGGACTTGGGGCCCCAGCATTTT.

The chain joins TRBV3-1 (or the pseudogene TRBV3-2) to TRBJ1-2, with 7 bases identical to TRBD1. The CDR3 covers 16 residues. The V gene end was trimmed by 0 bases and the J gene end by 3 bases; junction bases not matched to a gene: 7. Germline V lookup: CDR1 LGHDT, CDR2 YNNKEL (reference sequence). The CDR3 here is CASSQDLGRGDYGYTF. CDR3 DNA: TGTGCCAGCAGCCAAGATCTAGGCAGGGGGGACTATGGCTACACCTTC.

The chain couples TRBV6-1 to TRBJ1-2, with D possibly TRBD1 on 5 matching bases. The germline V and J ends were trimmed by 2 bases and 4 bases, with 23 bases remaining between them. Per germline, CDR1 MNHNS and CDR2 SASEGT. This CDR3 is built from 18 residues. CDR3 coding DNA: TGTGCCAGCAGTGAAAGCCTATTCTCCTCGACAGAGACCTATGGCTACACCTTC. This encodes CASSESLFSSTETYGYTF.

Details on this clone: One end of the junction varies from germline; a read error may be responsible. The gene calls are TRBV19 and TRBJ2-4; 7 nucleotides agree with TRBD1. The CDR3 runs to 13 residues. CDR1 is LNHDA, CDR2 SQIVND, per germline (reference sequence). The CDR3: CASSNRGFGVQYF. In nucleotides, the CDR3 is TGTGCCAGTAGTAACAGGGGTTTCGGCGTTCAGTACTTT.

DNA of the CDR3: TGTGCCAGCAGCCGGACAGGGGGCCAATGGAACTATGGCTACACCTTC. As protein: CASSRTGGQWNYGYTF. The rearrangement uses TRBV28 and TRBJ1-2, with TRBD1 identical over 11 bases. CDR1 and CDR2 (germline): MDHEN, SYDVKM. J gave up 2 bases and V 6 bases, and 8 bases lay outside the gene matches. The CDR3 totals 16 residues.

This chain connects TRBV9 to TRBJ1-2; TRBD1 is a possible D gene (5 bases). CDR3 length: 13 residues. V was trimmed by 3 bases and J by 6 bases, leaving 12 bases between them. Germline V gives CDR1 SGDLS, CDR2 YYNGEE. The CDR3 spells CASSASGGDGYTF. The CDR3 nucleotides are TGTGCCAGCAGCGCATCCGGGGGGGATGGCTACACCTTC. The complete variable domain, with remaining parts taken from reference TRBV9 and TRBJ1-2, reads DSGVTQTPKHLITATGQRVTLRCSPRSGDLSVYWYQQSLDQGLQFLIQYYNGEERAKGNILERFSAQQFPDLHSELNLSSLELGDSALYFCASSASGGDGYTFGSGTRLTVV.

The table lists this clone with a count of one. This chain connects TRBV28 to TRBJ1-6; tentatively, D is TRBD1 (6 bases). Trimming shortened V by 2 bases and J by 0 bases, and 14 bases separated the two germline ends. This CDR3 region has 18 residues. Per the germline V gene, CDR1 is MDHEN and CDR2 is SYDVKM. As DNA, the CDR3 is TGTGCCAGCAGTTTACCCCCTGGACAGAGCTCCTATAATTCACCCCTCCACTTT. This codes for CASSLPPGQSSYNSPLHF.

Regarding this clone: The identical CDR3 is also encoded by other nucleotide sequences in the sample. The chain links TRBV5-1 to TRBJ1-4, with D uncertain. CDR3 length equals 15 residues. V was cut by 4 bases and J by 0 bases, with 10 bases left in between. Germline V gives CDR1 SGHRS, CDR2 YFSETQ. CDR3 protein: CASSLTAPTNEKLFF. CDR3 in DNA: TGCGCCAGCAGCCTAACAGCCCCAACTAATGAAAAACTGTTTTTT. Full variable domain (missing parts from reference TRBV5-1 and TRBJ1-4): KAGVTQTPRYLIKTRGQQVTLSCSPISGHRSVSWYQQTPGQGLQFLFEYFSETQRNKGNFPGRFSGRQFSNSRSEMNVSTLELGDSALYLCASSLTAPTNEKLFFGSGTQLSVL.

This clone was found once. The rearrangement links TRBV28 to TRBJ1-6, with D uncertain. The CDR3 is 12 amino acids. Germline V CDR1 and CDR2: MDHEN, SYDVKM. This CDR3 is CGSSSYNSPLHF. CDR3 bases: TGTGGCTCGAGCTCCTATAATTCACCCCTCCACTTT.

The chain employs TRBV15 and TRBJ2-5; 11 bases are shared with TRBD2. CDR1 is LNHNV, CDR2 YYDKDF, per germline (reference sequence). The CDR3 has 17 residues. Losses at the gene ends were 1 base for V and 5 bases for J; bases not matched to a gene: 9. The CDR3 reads CATSRGLAGGRGETQYF. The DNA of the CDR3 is TGTGCCACCAGCAGAGGGCTAGCGGGGGGCCGGGGGGAGACCCAGTACTTC.

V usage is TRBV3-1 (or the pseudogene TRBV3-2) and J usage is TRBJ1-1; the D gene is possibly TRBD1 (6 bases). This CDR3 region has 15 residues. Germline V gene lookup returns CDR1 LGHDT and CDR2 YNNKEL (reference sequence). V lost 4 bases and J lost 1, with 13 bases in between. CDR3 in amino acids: CASSLPGTQNTEAFF. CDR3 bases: TGTGCCAGCAGCCTACCTGGGACACAGAACACTGAAGCTTTCTTT.

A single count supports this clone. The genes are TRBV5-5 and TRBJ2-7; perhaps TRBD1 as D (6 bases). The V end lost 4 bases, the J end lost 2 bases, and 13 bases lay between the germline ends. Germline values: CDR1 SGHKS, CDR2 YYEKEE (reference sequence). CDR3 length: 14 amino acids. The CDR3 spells CASSPGAGAYEQYF. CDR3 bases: TGTGCCAGCAGCCCAGGGGCAGGAGCCTACGAGCAGTACTTC.